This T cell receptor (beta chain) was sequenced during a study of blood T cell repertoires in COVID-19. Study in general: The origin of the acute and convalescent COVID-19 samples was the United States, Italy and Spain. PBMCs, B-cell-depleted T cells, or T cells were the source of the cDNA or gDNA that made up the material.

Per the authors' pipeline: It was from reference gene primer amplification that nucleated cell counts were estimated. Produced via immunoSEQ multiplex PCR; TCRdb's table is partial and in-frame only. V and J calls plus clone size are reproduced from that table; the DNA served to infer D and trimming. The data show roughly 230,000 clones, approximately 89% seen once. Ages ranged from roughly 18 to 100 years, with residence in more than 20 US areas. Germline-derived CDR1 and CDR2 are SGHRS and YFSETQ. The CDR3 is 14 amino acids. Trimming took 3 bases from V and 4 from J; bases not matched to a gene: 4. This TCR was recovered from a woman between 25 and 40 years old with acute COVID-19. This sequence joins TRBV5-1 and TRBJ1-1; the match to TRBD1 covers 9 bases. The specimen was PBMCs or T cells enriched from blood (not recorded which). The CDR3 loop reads CASSWDRVVTEAFF. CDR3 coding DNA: TGCGCCAGCAGCTGGGACAGGGTGGTCACTGAAGCTTTCTTT. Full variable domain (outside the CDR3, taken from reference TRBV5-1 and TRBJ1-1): KAGVTQTPRYLIKTRGQQVTLSCSPISGHRSVSWYQQTPGQGLQFLFEYFSETQRNKGNFPGRFSGRQFSNSRSEMNVSTLELGDSALYLCASSWDRVVTEAFFGQGTRLTVV.